The entry below describes one T cell receptor (beta chain). Its antigen is still unknown. The sample is drawn from a study of shared clonotypes between healthy human individuals. Study-level background: Three CD4 naive, three CD4 memory, two CD8 naive and one CD8 memory plate were used per donor.

Repertoires were generated with immunoSEQ multiplex PCR, while TCRdb's copy carries only in-frame clones and drops some. The sample gives 1.6 million or so clones, around 98.5% of which show up once; roughly 0.35% is in the top ten. Study conclusions and caveats: Only blood was sampled; tissue repertoires likely differ. Estimated clonotype richness was generally higher in naive than memory subsets.

Germline CDR1 is LNHNV and CDR2 is YYDKDF (reference sequence). V lost 2 bases, J lost 0 bases, and 7 bases stayed unmatched. The CDR3 contains 17 residues. The gene calls are TRBV15 and TRBJ1-5; 7 nucleotides align to TRBD1. This receptor was obtained from a man aged 25 to 45 in good health. The sequencing sample was made of naive CD4+ T cells sorted from blood. Sample subset: CD45RA+ positively selected. In DNA, the CDR3 is TGTGCCACCAGCAGACTGCAGGGGGTAGGTAGCAATCAGCCCCAGCATTTT. Amino acid sequence: CATSRLQGVGSNQPQHF.